The TCR beta chain under discussion was sequenced for a study of vaccination effects on CD4 cells after COVID-19. Produced via immunoSEQ multiplex PCR; TCRdb's table is partial and in-frame only. Of approximately 40,000 clones in the sample, approximately 70% were seen once. In the ViraFEST assay, antigen-specific CD4+ clonotypes were identified by expansion after peptide-pool stimulation. Once cultured for roughly ten days, the cells underwent separation to obtain CD4+ T cells. Their SARS-CoV-2 infection, verified by PCR, occurred between March and December 2020. In germline, CDR1 is LNHDA, CDR2 SQIVND (reference sequence). The CDR3 runs to 13 residues. Trimming pared 7 bases from V and 8 bases from J, leaving 17 bases between. This clone was picked up a small number of times. Its specificity is unknown.

The sequences come from CD4+ T cells from PBMCs cultured with a peptide pool, collected before COVID-19 vaccination. This rearrangement joins TRBV19 to TRBJ1-1; no clear D. The clonotype originates from a human donor who had a prior SARS-CoV-2 infection. Written as DNA, the CDR3 is TGTGCCAGTAAGGGCTGGGGAAAGGCGGAAGCTTTCTTT. Amino acids: CASKGWGKAEAFF.